This T cell receptor (beta chain) was found in a study of shared clonotypes between healthy human individuals. Study-level results: Few donors restricted represented genetic and exposure-history diversity. Blood was the sole source, and tissue repertoires probably differ.

Deep was the level used in running the assay. This table comes from immunoSEQ multiplex PCR, and its TCRdb copy is limited to in-frame clones, with some not included. The sample carries 950,000 to 1,300,000 clones, 65% to 80% recorded once. In the CD4+ fraction, cells were divided into CD45RA+ naive and CD45RA-negative memory subsets. About this clone itself: Its antigen is not known.

The germline V gene has CDR1 SGHRS and CDR2 YFSETQ. The CDR3 extends over 15 amino acids. This clonotype was sampled from a man between 18 and 29 years old in good health. Sequenced input: memory CD4+ T cells sorted from blood. Subset noted: CD45RA-negative fraction. The V and J genes are TRBV5-1 and TRBJ2-5; TRBD1 matches at 10 bases. TRBJ2-7 explains the end of the DNA better; the J call may be wrong. The CDR3 sequence is CASSFWTGGSYEQYF. The CDR3 nucleotides read TGCGCCAGCAGCTTTTGGACAGGGGGCTCCTACGAGCAGTACTTC.